The rows below give T cell receptor beta chains drawn from one sample of a study of regulatory T cells in long-lasting Graves disease. TCRdb recomputed calls from the multiplex PCR reads with MiXCR, one row per CDR3 protein. The sample includes around 470,000 distinct CDR3 sequences, 11% to 15% of them seen just once. In addition, the sample was reused for a study of T cells in Graves' hyperthyroidism and ophthalmopathy.

Sequencing was performed on peripheral blood mononuclear cells (PBMCs), taken at new diagnosis, from a patient treated with antithyroid drugs. The receptors here all came from a woman in her fifties or sixties with Graves disease. CDR3s include the opening cysteine and the closing phenylalanine or tryptophan. Size is omitted from some rows. Given values are once, few, many or a class for expanded clones.

cdr3_aa: CSVETGIGQPQHF; clone_size: few; v_call: TRBV29-1
cdr3_aa: CSATLGLAWETQYF; clone_size: many; v_call: TRBV20-1
cdr3_aa: CSGRPGTGSAEAFF; clone_size: many; v_call: TRBV29-1
cdr3_aa: CASSFQSGVSGNTIYF; clone_size: NA; v_call: TRBV7-9
cdr3_aa: CASSLGKMTEAFF; clone_size: NA; v_call: TRBV12-3/TRBV12-4
cdr3_aa: CAIQYPHRGWVYEQYF; clone_size: NA; v_call: TRBV18
cdr3_aa: CASSFYRTSGKDYEQYF; clone_size: many; v_call: TRBV7-9
cdr3_aa: CASSRGTADNSPLHF; clone_size: NA; v_call: TRBV9
cdr3_aa: CASSPRQGVTYEQYF; clone_size: NA; v_call: TRBV19
cdr3_aa: CASSQDVSGRGDTQYF; clone_size: many; v_call: TRBV3-1
cdr3_aa: CASSNGQGKEYEQYF; clone_size: NA; v_call: TRBV5-4
cdr3_aa: CAWSLGGKGEKLFF; clone_size: NA; v_call: TRBV30
cdr3_aa: CASRPGGLAGGTPYEQYF; clone_size: many; v_call: TRBV6-2/TRBV6-3
cdr3_aa: CASTTDGPAETQYF; clone_size: many; v_call: TRBV2
cdr3_aa: CSASMYNEQFF; clone_size: many; v_call: TRBV20-1